The 5 T cell receptor beta chains given below trace back to one sample, sequenced in a study of beta chain features in type 1 diabetes. Reverse transcribing all isolated RNA meant expressed TCRB transcripts were sequenced. Generated by immunoSEQ multiplex PCR, the TCRdb table keeps only in-frame clones and is missing some. This table holds about 220,000 clones, roughly a tenth found once. Sequenced material: central memory CD4+ T cells from blood. Every receptor here comes from a man between 18 and 29 years old in good health.

This chain joins TRBV18 and TRBJ2-6; the D gene could be TRBD1 or TRBD2 (5 bases each). Germline CDR1 KGHSH, CDR2 LQKENI. The CDR3 is 15 amino acids. Trimming pared 2 bases from V and 8 bases from J, leaving 13 bases between. Here the CDR3 reads CASSPGGTRTNVLTF. The CDR3 DNA reads TGTGCCAGCTCACCAGGGGGTACCCGAACCAACGTCCTGACTTTC.

This chain links TRBV5-6 with TRBJ1-5; a weak D match, TRBD1 (6 bases). The CDR3 spans 14 residues. Germline V gene sequence: CDR1 SGHDT, CDR2 YYEEEE. V shed 1 base and J shed 7 bases, with 12 bases lying between them. CDR3 region: CASSLIGGRQPQHF. The CDR3 bases are TGTGCCAGCAGCTTGATCGGGGGGCGGCAGCCCCAGCATTTT.

This clone was observed a few times. The J gene is TRBJ1-1, the V gene TRBV7-9, with D unclear. With 3 bases removed from V and 1 base from J, the gap between germline ends came to 12 bases. Germline V CDR1 and CDR2: SEHNR, FQNEAQ (reference sequence). The CDR3 contains 15 residues. CDR3 nucleotide sequence: TGTGCCAGCAGCTTGTACAGCAAGGGGAACACTGAAGCTTTCTTT. Translated: CASSLYSKGNTEAFF. Variable domain in full (rest from reference TRBV7-9 and TRBJ1-1): DTGVSQNPRHKITKRGQNVTFRCDPISEHNRLYWYRQTLGQGPEFLTYFQNEAQLEKSRLLSDRFSAERPKGSFSTLEIQRTEQGDSAMYLCASSLYSKGNTEAFFGQGTRLTVV.

This clone was observed a few times. V and J are TRBV30 and TRBJ1-5; 8 nucleotides agree with TRBD1. The germline CDR1 and CDR2 sequences are GTSNPN and SVGIG (reference sequence). CDR3 length: 16 residues. Trimming at V came to 2 bases and at J to 1 base, leaving 7 bases not matched to a gene. CDR3: CAWSLGQGISNQPQHF. The CDR3 nucleotides are TGTGCCTGGAGTCTAGGACAGGGAATAAGCAATCAGCCCCAGCATTTT. Combining the CDR3 with reference TRBV30 and TRBJ1-5 gives the whole variable domain SQTIHQWPATLVQPVGSPLSLECTVEGTSNPNLYWYRQAAGRGLQLLFYSVGIGQISSEVPQNLSASRPQDRQFILSSKKLLLSDSGFYLCAWSLGQGISNQPQHFGDGTRLSIL.

This clone was counted between two and nine times. V usage is TRBV10-3 and J usage is TRBJ2-5; D call uncertain. This CDR3 spans 11 amino acids. The germline V gene encodes CDR1 ENHRY and CDR2 SYGVKD. V shed 2 bases and J shed 5 bases, with 3 bases lying between them. This chain's CDR3 is CAISEAETQYF. The CDR3 DNA follows: TGTGCCATCAGTGAGGCGGAGACCCAGTACTTC.